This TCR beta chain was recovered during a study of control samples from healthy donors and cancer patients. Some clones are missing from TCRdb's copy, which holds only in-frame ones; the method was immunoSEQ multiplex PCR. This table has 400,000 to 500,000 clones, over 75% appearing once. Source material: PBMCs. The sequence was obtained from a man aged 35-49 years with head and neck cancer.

This chain's CDR3 is CASSDPGGRPDTQYF. CDR3 coding DNA: TGTGCCAGCAGTGACCCGGGAGGGCGGCCAGATACGCAGTATTTT. The J gene is TRBJ2-3, the V gene TRBV6-4; the match to TRBD2 covers 8 bases. From germline, CDR1 is MRHNA and CDR2 SNTAGT. J gave up 4 bases and V 2 bases, and 5 bases lay outside the gene matches. The CDR3 is made up of 15 amino acids.